Listed below are T cell receptor beta chains from one sample, sequenced in a study of T cell responses to AZD1222 COVID-19 vaccine. Sequencing used immunoSEQ multiplex PCR; TCRdb keeps in-frame clones, though not all of them. The table lists 90,000 to 150,000 clones, approximately 90% of them singletons. The sample was peripheral blood, taken 28 days after the second AZD1222 dose. The receptors originated from an adult who received the AZD1222 COVID-19 vaccine. CDR3s leave out the opening cysteine and the closing phenylalanine or tryptophan. A D gene is named only where the DNA matches it firmly.

CDR3aa,j_gene,v_gene,d_gene
APECSRY,TRBJ2-7,TRBV7-4,.
ATSDLEKDTDTQY,TRBJ2-3,TRBV24-1,.
ASSQTGTTEAF,TRBJ1-1,TRBV18,.
ASSYSLTGELF,TRBJ2-2,TRBV6-5,.
ASSQGGLDGYT,TRBJ1-2,TRBV3-1/TRBV3-2,.
ASSQDRYSDTYEQY,TRBJ2-7,TRBV3-1/TRBV3-2,.
ASRPASGPYEQY,TRBJ2-7,TRBV2,TRBD2
ASKRLGGDYSNQPQH,TRBJ1-5,TRBV27,.
ASSVGSSEQY,TRBJ2-7,TRBV9,.
ASSTHRDTAYEQY,TRBJ2-7,TRBV19,.
ASSPTGPSGANVLT,TRBJ2-6,TRBV18,.
ASSLVRGLVSGELF,TRBJ2-2,TRBV11-1,.
ASSLGSLETQY,TRBJ2-5,TRBV7-2,.
ASSLEGRGNQPQH,TRBJ1-5,TRBV27,.
ATSRVGNTGELF,TRBJ2-2,TRBV15,.
ASSQGIGQGWAEAF,TRBJ1-1,TRBV4-3,TRBD1
ASSQDKGNTEAF,TRBJ1-1,TRBV4-3,.
ASSQMTGGVNYGYT,TRBJ1-2,TRBV14,TRBD1
ASSGQTGRRNQPQH,TRBJ1-5,TRBV6-2/TRBV6-3,TRBD1
ASSFLGDFNEKLF,TRBJ1-4,TRBV28,.
ASSSLESLILNTEAF,TRBJ1-1,TRBV6-2/TRBV6-3,.
ASSPDATGFSSGNTIY,TRBJ1-3,TRBV5-6,TRBD1
ASSPAGGYT,TRBJ1-2,TRBV7-9,.
ASSTRLVNTEAF,TRBJ1-1,TRBV19,.
ASSLVGQGDLNGYT,TRBJ1-2,TRBV11-2,TRBD1
ASSNRDTLHYGYT,TRBJ1-2,TRBV6-5,.
ASSPSSVSTDTQY,TRBJ2-3,TRBV18,.
ASSKRGVGRHQETQY,TRBJ2-5,TRBV3-1/TRBV3-2,.
ASSYSSLAGEATQY,TRBJ2-5,TRBV6-2/TRBV6-3,TRBD2
ASSSPRTGELF,TRBJ1-4,TRBV28,TRBD1
ASSPIGANQPQH,TRBJ1-5,TRBV27,.
ASSAGPSTGYNEQF,TRBJ2-1,TRBV9,.
ASSYPVSYYGYT,TRBJ1-2,TRBV6-2/TRBV6-3,.
ASSLKSPGDEQY,TRBJ2-7,TRBV7-6,.
ASSLGTGFYEQY,TRBJ2-7,TRBV11-2,TRBD1
ASSDNGGGGSEQF,TRBJ2-1,TRBV6-4,TRBD2
ASSDRDNTGELF,TRBJ2-2,TRBV6-4,.
ASSLERSYGYT,TRBJ1-2,TRBV7-2,.
ASSSGTSNTGELF,TRBJ2-2,TRBV5-8,TRBD2
ASSSRTIYEQY,TRBJ2-7,TRBV27,.
ASSTSTEYEQY,TRBJ2-7,TRBV6-2/TRBV6-3,.
ASSLPGSGANVLT,TRBJ2-6,TRBV28,.
TATSRFYGYT,TRBJ1-2,TRBV29-1,.
ASDGLAGLSGANVLT,TRBJ2-6,TRBV9,TRBD2
ATDKGGDPSEKLF,TRBJ1-4,TRBV15,.
ASSVEGGQGQY,TRBJ2-7,TRBV9,TRBD1
ASSTTGIATNEKLF,TRBJ1-4,TRBV28,.
ASSARRQVHSGNTIY,TRBJ1-3,TRBV7-8,.
ASSLVAGSTYNEQF,TRBJ2-1,TRBV5-1,.